Sequencing of this T cell receptor (beta chain) was carried out in a study of regulatory T cells in long-lasting Graves disease. Study-level results: TRBV28, TRBJ1-2 and TRBJ2-5 were segments that persistent disease favored.

Time point given: newly diagnosed GD, antithyroid drugs for less than 3 months. Isolated PBMC RNA provided the starting material for the TCR library. In the case of this clonotype: As yet, its antigen is unknown.

TCR beta libraries were built with iRepertoire HTBI primers and Arm-PCR of CDR3 regions. TCRdb re-analysed the multiplex PCR reads in MiXCR, keeping a single row per CDR3 protein. The profile shows a few hundred thousand distinct CDR3 sequences, 16% of them singletons. Between the trimmed V and J ends, which lost 0 bases and 1 base, there was a span of 9 bases. The V gene's germline CDR1 is DFQATT and CDR2 SNEGSKA (reference sequence). The CDR3 sequence is 14 residues long. These records were also assigned to another study, of T cells in Graves' hyperthyroidism and ophthalmopathy. This second study notes: Participants, patients aged 18 to 65, had newly diagnosed hyperthyroidism with a duration under 2 months. Primed by the HTBI set, a first-round RT-PCR was run on the TCR CDR3. Most thyroid clonotypes with frequency above 0.001 were detected in blood.

Specimen: peripheral blood mononuclear cells (PBMCs), collected at new diagnosis, from a patient treated with antithyroid drugs. This receptor was obtained from a man in his forties with Graves disease. This chain connects TRBV20-1 to TRBJ1-1; a weak D match, TRBD1 (6 bases). Here the CDR3 reads CSAREGQSNTEAFF. In nucleotides, the CDR3 is TGCAGTGCTAGAGAAGGACAGTCGAACACTGAAGCTTTCTTT.